These 20 T cell receptor beta chains were sequenced from one sample in a study of technical replicates of blood from a few donors. The data were produced by immunoSEQ multiplex PCR, yet TCRdb's version contains in-frame clones alone and is incomplete. The sample consists of approximately 99,000 clones, 95% of them appearing once. Material: T cells isolated from PBMCs. Every receptor here comes from a human donor in good health.

The V gene is TRBV14, the J gene TRBJ1-1; unclear D gene. The V end lost 4 bases, the J end lost 4 bases, and 16 bases lay between the germline ends. CDR3 length: 15 residues. Per the germline V gene, CDR1 is SGHDN and CDR2 is FVKESK. CDR3 in amino acids: CASSLRSVLPTEAFF. The CDR3 nucleotides read TGTGCCAGCAGCCTAAGATCCGTACTTCCCACTGAAGCTTTCTTT.

This chain joins TRBV11-2 and TRBJ2-7; TRBD1 matches 8 bases. CDR3 length equals 15 residues. V trimming: 4 bases; J trimming: 4 bases; junction bases outside the gene matches: 9. The germline V gene encodes CDR1 SGHAT and CDR2 FQNNGV. As DNA, the CDR3 is TGTGCCAGCAGCTCACGGACAGGGCGGTTGTACGAGCAGTACTTC. This codes for CASSSRTGRLYEQYF. Full variable domain (rest looked up from reference TRBV11-2 and TRBJ2-7): EAGVAQSPRYKIIEKRQSVAFWCNPISGHATLYWYQQILGQGPKLLIQFQNNGVVDDSQLPKDRFSAERLKGVDSTLKIQPAKLEDSAVYLCASSSRTGRLYEQYFGPGTRLTVT.

The V call is TRBV10-3, the J call TRBJ2-7, with 10 bases fitting TRBD1. The CDR3 has 14 amino acids. Germline-derived CDR1 and CDR2 are ENHRY and SYGVKD. Trimming removed 7 bases from V and 3 bases from J; junction bases left unmatched: 6. The CDR3 region has the DNA TGTGCCATCAACGGACAGGGGGTAGTCTACGAGCAGTACTTC. Translated: CAINGQGVVYEQYF.

This clone was observed a single time. This rearrangement joins TRBV28 to TRBJ2-3, with 10 bases identical to TRBD2. The CDR3 has 14 residues. The ends lost 6 bases at V and 5 bases at J; junction bases unmatched: 5. Per the germline V gene, CDR1 is MDHEN and CDR2 is SYDVKM. CDR3 sequence: CASRIWTSGDTQYF. The CDR3 DNA reads TGTGCCAGCAGAATTTGGACTAGCGGAGATACGCAGTATTTT. Together with reference TRBV28 and TRBJ2-3, the CDR3 gives the full variable domain: DVKVTQSSRYLVKRTGEKVFLECVQDMDHENMFWYRQDPGLGLRLIYFSYDVKMKEKGDIPEGYSVSREKKERFSLILESASTNQTSMYLCASRIWTSGDTQYFGPGTRLTVL.

This rearrangement joins TRBV5-1 to TRBJ2-3; 8 bases map to TRBD2. The V segment lost 0 bases and the J segment 4 bases; nucleotides outside the gene matches: 7. Germline CDR1 reads SGHRS; CDR2 reads YFSETQ. CDR3 length equals 16 residues. The CDR3 protein is CASSLGAGGRADTQYF. CDR3 sequence (DNA): TGCGCCAGCAGCTTGGGTGCGGGAGGACGAGCAGATACGCAGTATTTT.

The rearrangement joins TRBV5-1 to TRBJ2-7, with a possible D match to TRBD1 (6 bases). Germline-derived CDR1 and CDR2 are SGHRS and YFSETQ. Trimming took 6 bases from V and 5 from J, leaving 12 bases between them. The CDR3 consists of 12 residues. CDR3: CASNSEGDEQYF. The CDR3 DNA is TGCGCCAGCAACTCCGAGGGGGACGAGCAGTACTTC.

J is TRBJ1-5 and V is TRBV6-4, with D possibly being TRBD1 (5 bases). Germline CDR1 is MRHNA and CDR2 is SNTAGT. This CDR3 has 18 residues. Trimming pared 0 bases from V and 0 bases from J, leaving 15 bases between. CDR3: CASSDSSQAGVSNQPQHF. CDR3 nucleotide sequence: TGTGCCAGCAGTGACTCGTCGCAGGCGGGGGTTAGCAATCAGCCCCAGCATTTT.

V is TRBV19 and J is TRBJ1-5, with TRBD1 matching over 10 bases. V lost 9 bases, J lost 0 bases, and 8 bases stayed unmatched. The CDR3 loop spans 16 amino acids. The germline V gene encodes CDR1 LNHDA and CDR2 SQIVND (reference sequence). The CDR3 coding sequence is TGTGCCAGCCGGACAGGGGGGGTTTATAGCAATCAGCCCCAGCATTTT. Translated: CASRTGGVYSNQPQHF.

This chain joins TRBV6-5 and TRBJ1-6; D is perhaps TRBD1 (6 bases). CDR1 is MNHEY, CDR2 SVGAGI, per germline. V lost 4 bases, J lost 14 bases, and 12 bases lay in between. The CDR3 covers 12 residues. CDR3 bases: TGTGCCAGCAGTTCGACAGGCCGGACCCTCCACTTT. Its protein is CASSSTGRTLHF.

This clone was detected once. The chain carries TRBV5-1 and TRBJ1-1; D unresolved. This CDR3 has 14 residues. V shed 4 bases and J shed 1 base, with 11 bases lying between them. Germline lookup yields CDR1 SGHRS and CDR2 YFSETQ. This CDR3 reads CASSPTTGNTEAFF. The CDR3 region has the DNA TGCGCCAGCAGCCCGACGACGGGGAACACTGAAGCTTTCTTT.

This clone was detected once. The chain's CDR3 is CASSPRTSSYEQYF. In DNA form, the CDR3 reads TGTGCCAGCAGCCCAAGGACAAGCTCCTACGAGCAGTACTTC. J is TRBJ2-7 and V is TRBV5-4; TRBD1 is a possible D gene (5 bases). Between the trimmed V and J ends, which lost 4 bases and 0 bases, there was a span of 11 bases. The CDR3 consists of 14 residues. Germline V gene sequence: CDR1 SGHNT, CDR2 YYREEE (reference sequence).

This chain links TRBV29-1 with TRBJ1-2; no firm D call. The CDR3 loop spans 11 amino acids. Germline loops: CDR1 SQVTM, CDR2 ANQGSEA. V dropped 4 bases and J dropped 1 base, with 4 bases sitting between them. The CDR3: CSVGNNYGYTF. In DNA, the CDR3 is TGCAGCGTTGGTAATAACTATGGCTACACCTTC.

The chain uses TRBV7-9 and TRBJ2-6, with D uncertain. Germline CDR1 is SEHNR and CDR2 is FQNEAQ (reference sequence). Trimming pared 5 bases from V and 0 bases from J, leaving 8 bases between. The CDR3 covers 15 residues. CDR3 nucleotide sequence: TGTGCCAGCAGCATCAGAAGCTCTGGGGCCAACGTCCTGACTTTC. This translates into CASSIRSSGANVLTF.

The rearrangement links TRBV5-1 to TRBJ2-3, with 12 bases fitting TRBD2. With V trimmed by 2 bases and J by 5 bases, 3 bases remained unmatched. The germline gives CDR1 SGHRS, CDR2 YFSETQ. This CDR3 comprises 15 residues. The DNA for the CDR3 is TGCGCCAGCAGCTTAGCTAGCGGGAGGGGAGATACGCAGTATTTT. As protein: CASSLASGRGDTQYF.

This chain connects TRBV5-1 to TRBJ1-3; D may be TRBD1 (5 bases). This CDR3 region has 16 residues. Germline CDR1 SGHRS, CDR2 YFSETQ. V was trimmed by 0 bases and J by 0 bases, leaving 10 bases between them. The CDR3 bases are TGCGCCAGCAGCTTGGCCACGGGGGGCTCTGGAAACACCATATATTTT. It yields the protein CASSLATGGSGNTIYF.

About this clone: This specimen includes other DNA sequences encoding the same CDR3. The chain is built from TRBV29-1 and TRBJ1-2; no definite D call. The germline gives CDR1 SQVTM, CDR2 ANQGSEA. The length of the CDR3 is 12 residues. V lost 3 bases, J lost 2 bases, and 7 bases lay in between. CDR3 in DNA: TGCAGCGTTGACCGCGGGAACTATGGCTACACCTTC. Its protein is CSVDRGNYGYTF.

The gene calls are TRBV18 and TRBJ2-2; a weak D match, TRBD1 (6 bases). Trimming removed 2 bases at V and 6 bases at J, with 19 bases between. The germline V gene encodes CDR1 KGHSH and CDR2 LQKENI. This CDR3 is 17 amino acids long. The chain's CDR3 is CASSPGRGGGIAGELFF. In DNA, the CDR3 is TGTGCCAGCTCACCAGGGCGTGGGGGCGGCATTGCCGGGGAGCTGTTTTTT.

The J gene is TRBJ1-2, the V gene TRBV6-6, with 9 bases identical to TRBD1. The germline V gene has CDR1 MNHNY and CDR2 SVGAGI (reference sequence). The CDR3 contains 14 residues. Trimming removed 8 bases from V and 4 bases from J; junction bases left unmatched: 8. The CDR3 loop reads CASEGGQGSYGYTF. CDR3 nucleotides: TGTGCCAGCGAGGGGGGACAGGGATCCTATGGCTACACCTTC.

This rearrangement joins TRBV15 to TRBJ2-5; no definite D call. Deletions cut 5 bases from V and 5 bases from J, with 15 bases between. The germline CDR1 and CDR2 sequences are LNHNV and YYDKDF (reference sequence). The CDR3 runs 14 residues. As DNA, the CDR3 is TGTGCCACCAGCTTAGCAGCCTCTAGGGAGACCCAGTACTTC. Translation gives CATSLAASRETQYF.

This clone was found once. The chain recombines TRBV6-6 with TRBJ2-4, with a tentative D call TRBD1 (6 bases). From germline, CDR1 is MNHNY and CDR2 SVGAGI (reference sequence). The CDR3 runs 14 residues. V lost 6 bases, J lost 9 bases, and 18 bases lay in between. The chain's CDR3 is CASSTQGNNGIQYF. The CDR3 DNA reads as TGTGCCAGCAGCACGCAGGGGAACAATGGCATTCAGTACTTC.